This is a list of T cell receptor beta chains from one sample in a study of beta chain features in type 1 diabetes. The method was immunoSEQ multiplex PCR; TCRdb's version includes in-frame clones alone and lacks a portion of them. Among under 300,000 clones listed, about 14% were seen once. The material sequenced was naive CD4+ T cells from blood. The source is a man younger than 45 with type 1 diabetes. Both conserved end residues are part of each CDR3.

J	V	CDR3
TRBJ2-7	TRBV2	CASSGSGGYEQYF
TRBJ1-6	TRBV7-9	CASSSAGQGASPLHF
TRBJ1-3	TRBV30	CACETGNTIYF
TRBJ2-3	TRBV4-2	CASSGLAGAGDTQYF
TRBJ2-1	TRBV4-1	CASSHMGPSGSHEQFF
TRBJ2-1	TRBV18	CASSPAQSSYNEQFF
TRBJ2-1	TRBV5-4	CASSLGGRGSSYNEQFF
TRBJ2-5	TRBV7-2	CASSPNGETQYF
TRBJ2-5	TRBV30	CAWSGTGRETQYF
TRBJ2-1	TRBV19	CASGSDRTDNEQFF
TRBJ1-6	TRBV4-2	CASSQVTLTVGNSPLHF
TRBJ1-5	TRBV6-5	CASKPGQGVGQPQHF
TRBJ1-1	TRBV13	CASSLARETEAFF
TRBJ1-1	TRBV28	CASSQGQLNTEAFF
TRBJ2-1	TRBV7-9	CASSFHREYNEQFF
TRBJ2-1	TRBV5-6	CASSSYNEQFF
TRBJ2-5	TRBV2	CASGQQGESWKTQYF
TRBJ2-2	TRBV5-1	CASSPGQANTGELFF
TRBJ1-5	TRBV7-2	CASSWDRGNQPQHF
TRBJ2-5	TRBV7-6	CASSLRTGQGGETQYF
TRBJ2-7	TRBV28	CASRTGDYEQYF
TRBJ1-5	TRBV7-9	CASSLEASGPQHF
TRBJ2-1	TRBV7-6	CASRRTSGGDEQFF
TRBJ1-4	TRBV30	CAWNYQGGDEKLFF
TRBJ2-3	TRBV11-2	CASSPGTEDTQYF
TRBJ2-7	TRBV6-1	CASISGGRSYEQYF
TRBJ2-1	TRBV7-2	CASSLAYGRGAYNEQFF
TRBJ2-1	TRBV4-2	CASSQGGGMYNEQFF
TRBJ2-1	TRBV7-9	CASTTPGSGIYNEQFF
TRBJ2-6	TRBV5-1	CASSLGQWTNVLTF
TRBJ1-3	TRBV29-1	CSVESGNTIYF
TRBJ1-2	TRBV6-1	CASSEALGASGYTF
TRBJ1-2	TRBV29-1	CSASRDRVGNYGYTF
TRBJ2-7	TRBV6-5	CASSPSTVAYEQYF
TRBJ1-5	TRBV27	CASRPGGAPMSQHF
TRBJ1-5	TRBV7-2	CASSLEPGGNNQPQHF
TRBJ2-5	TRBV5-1	CASSPQGAIQETQYF
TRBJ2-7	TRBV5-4	CASSSGFDSYEQYF
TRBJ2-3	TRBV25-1	CASIKTGGDTQYF
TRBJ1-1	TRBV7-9	CASSLGTGNAAFF
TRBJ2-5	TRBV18	CASSSYQETQYF
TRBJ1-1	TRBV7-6	CASSLGQPNTEAFF
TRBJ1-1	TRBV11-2	CASSSGQGTSQGAFF
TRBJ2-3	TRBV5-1	CASRSVVTTDTQYF
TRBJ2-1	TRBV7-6	CASSVTSGSIAYNEQFF
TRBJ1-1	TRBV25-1	CASSLTGGETEAFF
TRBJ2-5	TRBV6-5	CASSHSGTAQETQYF
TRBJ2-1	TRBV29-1	CSVEGQRGYNEQFF
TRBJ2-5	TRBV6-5	CASSLGLKETQYF
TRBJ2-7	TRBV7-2	CASSLVAGQLSYEQYF
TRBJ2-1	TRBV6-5	CASSRGQNEQFF
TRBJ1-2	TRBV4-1	CASSQPRGNYGYTF
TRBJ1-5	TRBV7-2	CASSLGQARGNQPQHF
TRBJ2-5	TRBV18	CASSPPDREETQYF
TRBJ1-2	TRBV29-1	CSGTGGDYGYTF
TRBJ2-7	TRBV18	CASSPSGTGAAEQYF